Given below is one T cell receptor (beta chain) in context. Participant age was roughly 18 to 90 years, and participants resided in fewer than 30 US areas. Participants reported their clinical history, and cohort assignment relied on those reports. Cohort 3 donors were reported recovered after two negative PCRs, clearance, or symptom resolution. The data were taken from a study of blood T cell repertoires in COVID-19. For the study at large: From T cells, B-cell-depleted T cells, or PBMCs came the material, which was cDNA or gDNA.

Repertoires were generated with immunoSEQ multiplex PCR, while TCRdb's copy carries only in-frame clones and drops some. The data hold around 450,000 clones, with about nine tenths observed a single time. Germline V gene sequence: CDR1 SGDLS, CDR2 YYNGEE. The V gene end was trimmed by 1 base and the J gene end by 2 bases; junction bases not matched to a gene: 5. CDR3 size: 15 residues. Material: PBMCs or T cells enriched from blood (not recorded which). The V and J genes are TRBV9 and TRBJ2-5, with 7 bases identical to TRBD1. The clonotype was recovered from a man between 18 and 35 years old who had recovered from COVID-19. CDR3 in DNA: TGTGCCAGCAGCGTAACCCCGGGACAGCAAGAGACCCAGTACTTC. It translates to CASSVTPGQQETQYF.